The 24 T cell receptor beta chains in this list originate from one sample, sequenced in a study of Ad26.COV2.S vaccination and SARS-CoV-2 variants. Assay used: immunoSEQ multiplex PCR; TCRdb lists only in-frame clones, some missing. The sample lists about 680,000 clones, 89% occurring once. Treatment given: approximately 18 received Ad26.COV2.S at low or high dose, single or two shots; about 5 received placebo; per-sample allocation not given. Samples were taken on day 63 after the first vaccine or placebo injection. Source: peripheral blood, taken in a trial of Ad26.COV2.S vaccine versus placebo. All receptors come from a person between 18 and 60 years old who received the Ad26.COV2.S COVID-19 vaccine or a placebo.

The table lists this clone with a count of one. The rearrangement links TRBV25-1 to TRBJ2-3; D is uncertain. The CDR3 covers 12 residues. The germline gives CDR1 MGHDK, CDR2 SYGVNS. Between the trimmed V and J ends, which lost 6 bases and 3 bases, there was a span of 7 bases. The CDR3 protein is CASRSPTDTQYF. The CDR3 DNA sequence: TGTGCCAGCAGGTCTCCTACAGATACGCAGTATTTT. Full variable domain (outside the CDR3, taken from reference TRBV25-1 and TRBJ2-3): EADIYQTPRYLVIGTGKKITLECSQTMGHDKMYWYQQDPGMELHLIHYSYGVNSTEKGDLSSESTVSRIRTEHFPLTLESARPSHTSQYLCASRSPTDTQYFGPGTRLTVL.

The DNA of the CDR3 is TGTGCCAGCAGTTTATGGCAGGTGGGGAGCAATCAGCCCCAGCATTTT. This encodes CASSLWQVGSNQPQHF. The chain couples TRBV6-2 or TRBV6-3 to TRBJ1-5; D remains ambiguous. V was pared by 4 bases and J by 1 base, with 14 bases between. Germline CDR1 reads MNHEY; CDR2 reads SVGEGT. This CDR3 contains 16 residues.

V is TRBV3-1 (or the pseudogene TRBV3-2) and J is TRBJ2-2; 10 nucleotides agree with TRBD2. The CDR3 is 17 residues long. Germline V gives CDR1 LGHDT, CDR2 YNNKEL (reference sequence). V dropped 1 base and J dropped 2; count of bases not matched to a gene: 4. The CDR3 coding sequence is TGTGCCAGCAGCCAAGGGCTAGCGGGAGTCAACACCGGGGAGCTGTTTTTT. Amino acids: CASSQGLAGVNTGELFF.

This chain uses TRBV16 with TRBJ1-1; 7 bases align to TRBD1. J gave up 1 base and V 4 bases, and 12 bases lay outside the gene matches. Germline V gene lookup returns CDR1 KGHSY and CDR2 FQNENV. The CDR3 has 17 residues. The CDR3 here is CASSPSSRDRENTEAFF. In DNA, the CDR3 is TGTGCCAGCAGCCCCTCTAGTCGAGACAGGGAGAACACTGAAGCTTTCTTT.

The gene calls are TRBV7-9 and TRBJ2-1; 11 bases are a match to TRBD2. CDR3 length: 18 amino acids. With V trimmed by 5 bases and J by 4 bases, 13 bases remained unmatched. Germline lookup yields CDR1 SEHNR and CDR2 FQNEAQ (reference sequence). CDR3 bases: TGTGCCAGCAGCAGATACACCGGGACTAGCGGCTATTACAATGAGCAGTTCTTC. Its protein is CASSRYTGTSGYYNEQFF.

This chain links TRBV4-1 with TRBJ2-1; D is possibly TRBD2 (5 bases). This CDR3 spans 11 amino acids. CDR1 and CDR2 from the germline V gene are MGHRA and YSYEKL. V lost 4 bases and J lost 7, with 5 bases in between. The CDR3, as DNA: TGCGCCAGCAGCCCGGGGAATGAGCAGTTCTTC. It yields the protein CASSPGNEQFF.

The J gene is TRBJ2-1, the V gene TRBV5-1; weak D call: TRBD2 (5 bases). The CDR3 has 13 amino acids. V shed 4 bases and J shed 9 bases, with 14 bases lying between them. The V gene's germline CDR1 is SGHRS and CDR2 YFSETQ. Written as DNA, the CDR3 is TGCGCCAGCAGCAGGGTCTATGGGAGTGAGCAGTTCTTC. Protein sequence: CASSRVYGSEQFF.

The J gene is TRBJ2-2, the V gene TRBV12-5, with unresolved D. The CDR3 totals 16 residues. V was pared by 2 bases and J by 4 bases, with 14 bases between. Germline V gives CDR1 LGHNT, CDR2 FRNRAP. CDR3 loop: CASGLYRLLGTGELFF. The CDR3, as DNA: TGTGCTAGTGGTTTGTACAGACTCCTGGGCACCGGGGAGCTGTTTTTT.

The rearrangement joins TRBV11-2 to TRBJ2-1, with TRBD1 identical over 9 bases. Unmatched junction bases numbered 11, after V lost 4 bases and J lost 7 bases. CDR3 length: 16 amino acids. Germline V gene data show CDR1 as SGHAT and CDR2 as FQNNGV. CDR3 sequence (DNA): TGTGCCAGCAGCTATGGGGGACAGGGCTGGTCGAATGAGCAGTTCTTC. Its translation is CASSYGGQGWSNEQFF.

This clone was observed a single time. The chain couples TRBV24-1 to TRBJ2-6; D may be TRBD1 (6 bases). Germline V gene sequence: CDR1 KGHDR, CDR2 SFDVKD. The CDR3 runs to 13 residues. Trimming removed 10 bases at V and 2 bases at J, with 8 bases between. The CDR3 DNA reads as TGTGCCACTCAGGGGACTGGGGCCAACGTCCTGACTTTC. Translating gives CATQGTGANVLTF.

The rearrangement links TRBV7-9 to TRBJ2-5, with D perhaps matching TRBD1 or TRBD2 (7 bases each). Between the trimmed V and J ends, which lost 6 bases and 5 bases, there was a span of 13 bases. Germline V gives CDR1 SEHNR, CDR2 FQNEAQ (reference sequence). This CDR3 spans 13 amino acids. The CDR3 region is CASRIQGGETQYF. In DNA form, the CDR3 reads TGTGCCAGCAGGATCCAGGGGGGGGAGACCCAGTACTTC.

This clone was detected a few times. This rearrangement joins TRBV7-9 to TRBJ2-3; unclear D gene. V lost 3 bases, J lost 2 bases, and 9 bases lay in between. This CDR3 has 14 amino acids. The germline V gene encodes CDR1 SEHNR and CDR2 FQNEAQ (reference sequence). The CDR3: CASSFTGPTDTQYF. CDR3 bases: TGTGCCAGCAGCTTTACGGGCCCCACAGATACGCAGTATTTT.

In DNA, the CDR3 is TGTGCCAGCTGGACTAGCGGGAGAGCCTACAATGAGCAGTTCTTC. It specifies CASWTSGRAYNEQFF. V and J are TRBV2 and TRBJ2-1; 13 positions agree with TRBD2. V gave up 8 bases and J gave up 2 bases; unmatched junction bases: 3. CDR1 SNHLY and CDR2 FYNNEI come from the germline V gene. CDR3 length equals 15 residues.

The CDR3: CASSPRTSGVYEQYF. In DNA form, the CDR3 reads TGTGCCAGCAGCCCTCGGACTAGCGGAGTTTACGAGCAGTACTTC. This rearrangement joins TRBV7-9 to TRBJ2-7, with 10 bases aligning to TRBD2. The CDR3 is made up of 15 amino acids. With V trimmed by 5 bases and J by 4 bases, 8 bases remained unmatched. CDR1 is SEHNR, CDR2 FQNEAQ, per germline (reference sequence).

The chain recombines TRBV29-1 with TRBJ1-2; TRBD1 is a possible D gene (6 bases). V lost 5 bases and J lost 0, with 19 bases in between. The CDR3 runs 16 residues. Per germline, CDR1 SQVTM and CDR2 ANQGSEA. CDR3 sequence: CSVIRDTDLANYGYTF. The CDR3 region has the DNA TGCAGCGTTATACGGGACACCGACTTAGCTAACTATGGCTACACCTTC.

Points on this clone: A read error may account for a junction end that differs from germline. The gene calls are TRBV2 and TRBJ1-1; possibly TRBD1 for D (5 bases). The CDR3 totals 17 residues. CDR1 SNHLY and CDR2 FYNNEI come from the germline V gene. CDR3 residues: CASREGTRVFMNTEAFF. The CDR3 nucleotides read TGTGCCAGCAGGGAAGGGACCAGGGTGTTCATGAACACTGAAGCTTTCTTT.

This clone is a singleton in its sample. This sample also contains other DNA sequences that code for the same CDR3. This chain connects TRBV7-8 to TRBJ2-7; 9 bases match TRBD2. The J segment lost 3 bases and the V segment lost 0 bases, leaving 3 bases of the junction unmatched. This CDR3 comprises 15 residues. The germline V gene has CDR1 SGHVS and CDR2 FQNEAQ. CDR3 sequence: CASSLAPTSGYEQYF. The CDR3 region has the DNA TGTGCCAGCAGCTTAGCGCCGACTAGCGGCTACGAGCAGTACTTC.

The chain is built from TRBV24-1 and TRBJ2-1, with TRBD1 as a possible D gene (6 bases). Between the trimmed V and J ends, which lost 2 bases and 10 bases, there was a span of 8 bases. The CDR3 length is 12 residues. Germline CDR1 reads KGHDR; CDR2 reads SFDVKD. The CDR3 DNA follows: TGTGCCACCAGTGATTACAGGGTGGAGCAGTTCTTC. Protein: CATSDYRVEQFF.

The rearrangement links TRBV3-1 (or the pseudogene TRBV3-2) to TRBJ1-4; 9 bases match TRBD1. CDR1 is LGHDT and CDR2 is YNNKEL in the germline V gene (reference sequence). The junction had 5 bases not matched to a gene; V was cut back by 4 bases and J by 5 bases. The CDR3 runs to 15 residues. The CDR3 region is CASSLHTGGNEKLFF. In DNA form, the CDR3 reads TGTGCCAGCAGCCTCCACACAGGGGGCAATGAAAAACTGTTTTTT.

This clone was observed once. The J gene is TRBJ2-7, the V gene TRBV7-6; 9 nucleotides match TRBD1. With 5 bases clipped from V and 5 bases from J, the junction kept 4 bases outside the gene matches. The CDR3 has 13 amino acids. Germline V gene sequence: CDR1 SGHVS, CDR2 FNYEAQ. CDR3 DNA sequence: TGTGCCAGCAGCCAGGACAGGGGCAACGAGCAGTACTTC. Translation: CASSQDRGNEQYF. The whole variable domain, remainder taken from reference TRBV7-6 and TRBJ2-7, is GAGVSQSPRYKVTKRGQDVALRCDPISGHVSLYWYRQALGQGPEFLTYFNYEAQQDKSGLPNDRFSAERPEGSISTLTIQRTEQRDSAMYRCASSQDRGNEQYFGPGTRLTVT.

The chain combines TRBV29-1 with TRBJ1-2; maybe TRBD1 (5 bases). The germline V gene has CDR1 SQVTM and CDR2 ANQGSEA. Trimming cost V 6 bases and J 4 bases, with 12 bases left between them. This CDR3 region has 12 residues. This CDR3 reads CSVETGFYGYTF. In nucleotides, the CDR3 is TGCAGCGTGGAAACAGGTTTCTATGGCTACACCTTC.

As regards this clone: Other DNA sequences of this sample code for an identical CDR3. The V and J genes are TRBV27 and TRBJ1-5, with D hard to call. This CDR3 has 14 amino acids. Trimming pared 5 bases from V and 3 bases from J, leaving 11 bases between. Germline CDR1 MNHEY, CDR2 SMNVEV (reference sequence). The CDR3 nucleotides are TGTGCCAGCAGTCTGAGAGGCGACAATCAGCCCCAGCATTTT. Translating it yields CASSLRGDNQPQHF.

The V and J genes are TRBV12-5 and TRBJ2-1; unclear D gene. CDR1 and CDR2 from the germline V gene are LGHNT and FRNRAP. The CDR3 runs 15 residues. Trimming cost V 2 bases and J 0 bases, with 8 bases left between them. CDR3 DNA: TGTGCTAGTGGTTTGTACTCAAGCTCCTACAATGAGCAGTTCTTC. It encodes CASGLYSSSYNEQFF.

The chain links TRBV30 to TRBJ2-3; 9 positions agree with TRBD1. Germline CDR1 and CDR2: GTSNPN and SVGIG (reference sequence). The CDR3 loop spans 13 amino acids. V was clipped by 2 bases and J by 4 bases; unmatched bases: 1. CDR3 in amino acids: CAWSTGGSDTQYF. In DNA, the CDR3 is TGTGCCTGGAGTACAGGGGGCTCAGATACGCAGTATTTT. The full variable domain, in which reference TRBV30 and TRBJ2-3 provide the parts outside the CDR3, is SQTIHQWPATLVQPVGSPLSLECTVEGTSNPNLYWYRQAAGRGLQLLFYSVGIGQISSEVPQNLSASRPQDRQFILSSKKLLLSDSGFYLCAWSTGGSDTQYFGPGTRLTVL.